This passage covers 22 T cell receptor beta chains from one sample sequenced in a study of radiation and T cells in renal cell carcinoma. Only in-frame clones appear in the TCRdb table, and some are missing; sequencing was by immunoSEQ multiplex PCR. This sample carries 70,000 or so clones, roughly 82% of them seen once, and the ten largest clones take approximately 5.4%. Time point: blood 2 weeks post-SBRT. Treatment meaning: 15 Gy SBRT to primary tumor, nephrectomy 4 weeks later. Here the sequenced sample was blood, taken from a patient whose treatment included radiotherapy and nephrectomy. The receptors were gathered from a man aged 60-69 years with renal cell carcinoma.

This sequence joins TRBV2 and TRBJ1-5; possibly TRBD1 for D (5 bases). The CDR3 length is 15 residues. Trimming stripped 3 bases from V and 7 bases from J, with 16 bases between. Per germline, CDR1 SNHLY and CDR2 FYNNEI. The CDR3 protein is CASSESPPGNQPQHF. The DNA of the CDR3 is TGTGCCAGCAGTGAGTCCCCCCCAGGGAACCAGCCCCAGCATTTT.

There are a few counts of this clone. The V call is TRBV6-6, the J call TRBJ2-2, with D maybe TRBD2 (5 bases). The CDR3 totals 14 residues. V was shortened by 7 bases and J by 1 base, with 10 bases between the two germline ends. Germline V gives CDR1 MNHNY, CDR2 SVGAGI (reference sequence). DNA of the CDR3: TGTGCCAGCAAGTCGGCGGGGAACACCGGGGAGCTGTTTTTT. Amino acid sequence: CASKSAGNTGELFF.

There are a few counts of this clone. The genes are TRBV7-3 and TRBJ2-3, with D possibly TRBD1 on 5 matching bases. V shed 4 bases and J shed 0 bases, with 11 bases lying between them. CDR3 size: 15 residues. The V gene's germline CDR1 is SGHTA and CDR2 FQGTGA. DNA for the CDR3: TGTGCCAGCAGCTCTCAGGGTCCTAGCACAGATACGCAGTATTTT. Its protein product is CASSSQGPSTDTQYF.

Only one count was recorded for this clone. The CDR3 bases are TGTGCCAGCAGCAAAGGGCCCGGGTCGGTTATGCAAGAGACCCAGTACTTC. It specifies CASSKGPGSVMQETQYF. This sequence joins TRBV21-1 and TRBJ2-5; TRBD2 is taken as the D call from the table, unchecked against the DNA. TRBV21-1 constitutes a pseudogene. This CDR3 comprises 17 residues.

This chain links TRBV2 with TRBJ1-5, with D unclear. The CDR3 totals 12 residues. V shed 5 bases and J shed 7 bases, with 9 bases lying between them. Germline V CDR1 and CDR2: SNHLY, FYNNEI. The CDR3 region is CASSLGNQPQHF. As DNA, the CDR3 is TGTGCCAGCAGTTTGGGGAACCAGCCCCAGCATTTT. Using reference TRBV2 and TRBJ1-5 for the parts outside the CDR3, the full variable domain is EPEVTQTPSHQVTQMGQEVILRCVPISNHLYFYWYRQILGQKVEFLVSFYNNEISEKSEIFDDQFSVERPDGSNFTLKIRSTKLEDSAMYFCASSLGNQPQHFGDGTRLSIL.

The rearrangement joins TRBV7-2 to TRBJ1-6; D possibly corresponds to TRBD1 (6 bases). Trimming left V 6 bases short and J 0 bases short, with 12 bases between. Germline CDR1 reads SGHTA; CDR2 reads FQGNSA. This CDR3 contains 16 residues. As DNA, the CDR3 is TGTGCCAGCAGAACCGACAGGAGCTCCTATAATTCACCCCTCCACTTT. Its protein is CASRTDRSSYNSPLHF.

The chain couples TRBV7-2 to TRBJ2-5, with 9 bases that match TRBD2. The junction had 18 bases not matched to a gene; V was cut back by 5 bases and J by 5 bases. The germline CDR1 and CDR2 sequences are SGHTA and FQGNSA. The CDR3 length is 18 residues. The DNA of the CDR3 is TGTGCCAGCAGCCCCACGGGAGTTAGCGGGAGCCCCCACGAGACCCAGTACTTC. Its protein product is CASSPTGVSGSPHETQYF. Using reference TRBV7-2 and TRBJ2-5 for the parts outside the CDR3, the full variable domain is GAGVSQSPSNKVTEKGKDVELRCDPISGHTALYWYRQSLGQGLEFLIYFQGNSAPDKSGLPSDRFSAERTGGSVSTLTIQRTQQEDSAVYLCASSPTGVSGSPHETQYFGPGTRLLVL.

The chain has TRBV29-1 and TRBJ2-7, with D possibly TRBD2 on 5 matching bases. The germline V and J ends were trimmed by 7 bases and 7 bases, with 17 bases remaining between them. The CDR3 is 12 amino acids. Looked up from germline, CDR1 is SQVTM and CDR2 is ANQGSEA. DNA for the CDR3: TGCAGCGCAGGACCGCTGACGGGGGAGCAGTACTTC. It encodes CSAGPLTGEQYF.

V gene TRBV11-1 combines with J gene TRBJ2-1; D is uncertain. Between the trimmed V and J ends, which lost 2 bases and 0 bases, there was a span of 8 bases. From germline, CDR1 is SGHAT and CDR2 FQDESV (reference sequence). This CDR3 is built from 15 residues. The CDR3 nucleotides are TGTGCCAGCAGCTTAAGCGCGGTCTCCTACAATGAGCAGTTCTTC. Translating it yields CASSLSAVSYNEQFF.

The J gene is TRBJ2-3, the V gene TRBV9; D may match TRBD1 or TRBD2 (5 bases each). Trimming pared 0 bases from V and 4 bases from J, leaving 12 bases between. The CDR3 is 15 amino acids. CDR1 SGDLS and CDR2 YYNGEE come from the germline V gene. Written as DNA, the CDR3 is TGTGCCAGCAGCGTAGGGGGGAGCCTCGCAGATACGCAGTATTTT. It encodes CASSVGGSLADTQYF.

This chain links TRBV4-3 with TRBJ2-1, with 10 nucleotides matching TRBD2. V lost 0 bases, J lost 4 bases, and 9 bases stayed unmatched. CDR1 and CDR2 (germline): LGHNA, YSLEER. The CDR3 sequence is 18 residues long. Written as DNA, the CDR3 is TGCGCCAGCAGCCAAGATCCCCAAAGGACTAGCGGTTACAATGAGCAGTTCTTC. Translated, it gives CASSQDPQRTSGYNEQFF.

The chain recombines TRBV19 with TRBJ2-7; unclear D gene. The germline V gene encodes CDR1 LNHDA and CDR2 SQIVND (reference sequence). Trimming removed 3 bases from V and 2 bases from J, with 17 bases in between. The CDR3 is 16 amino acids. The CDR3 coding sequence is TGTGCCAGTAGTATTACCCTCATGGTCCCTCCCTACGAGCAGTACTTC. This translates into CASSITLMVPPYEQYF. The whole variable domain, remainder taken from reference TRBV19 and TRBJ2-7, is DGGITQSPKYLFRKEGQNVTLSCEQNLNHDAMYWYRQDPGQGLRLIYYSQIVNDFQKGDIAEGYSVSREKKESFPLTVTSAQKNPTAFYLCASSITLMVPPYEQYFGPGTRLTVT.

The chain carries TRBV15 and TRBJ2-5; a weak D match, TRBD1 (5 bases). CDR1 is LNHNV and CDR2 is YYDKDF in the germline V gene (reference sequence). V shed 0 bases and J shed 1 base, with 9 bases lying between them. This CDR3 region has 15 residues. The CDR3 coding sequence is TGTGCCACCAGCAGAGATCGACAGTTCCAAGAGACCCAGTACTTC. It encodes CATSRDRQFQETQYF.

The DNA of the CDR3 is TGTGCCAGCTCACCACCGTCCCGGGGGTCTGAAGCTTTCTTT. It encodes CASSPPSRGSEAFF. This chain uses TRBV18 with TRBJ1-1, with a tentative D call TRBD1 (5 bases). Trimming took off 0 bases at V and 6 bases at J, with 11 bases between the two ends. From germline, CDR1 is KGHSH and CDR2 LQKENI. The CDR3 totals 14 residues.

This clone appeared many times. The chain couples TRBV11-2 to TRBJ1-5, with D uncertain. Germline-derived CDR1 and CDR2 are SGHAT and FQNNGV. The CDR3 runs 16 residues. The V end was cut by 1 base, the J end by 6 bases, with 16 bases between. The CDR3 bases are TGTGCCAGCAGCTTAGTCTTCTCGGGAGTGGGTCAGCCCCAGCATTTT. Translation: CASSLVFSGVGQPQHF.

This chain joins TRBV7-8 and TRBJ1-2; a possible D gene is TRBD1 (5 bases). V was shortened by 1 base and J by 7 bases, with 13 bases between the two germline ends. CDR3 length equals 14 residues. The V gene's germline CDR1 is SGHVS and CDR2 FQNEAQ. The CDR3 protein is CASSLVVAGLGYTF. CDR3 DNA: TGTGCCAGCAGCTTAGTTGTGGCAGGGCTTGGCTACACCTTC.

The chain has TRBV5-1 and TRBJ2-5; 11 nucleotides align to TRBD2. J gave up 5 bases and V 4 bases, and 7 bases lay outside the gene matches. This CDR3 contains 15 residues. The germline V gene encodes CDR1 SGHRS and CDR2 YFSETQ. The CDR3: CASSPVGTSGETQYF. The CDR3 DNA reads as TGCGCCAGCAGCCCTGTTGGGACTAGCGGTGAGACCCAGTACTTC.

The chain has TRBV7-2 and TRBJ2-2; possibly TRBD2 for D (6 bases). Between the trimmed V and J ends, which lost 1 base and 9 bases, there was a span of 15 bases. Germline values: CDR1 SGHTA, CDR2 FQGNSA. This CDR3 contains 15 residues. The CDR3 sequence is CASSLVPGVDWELFF. CDR3 nucleotide sequence: TGTGCCAGCAGCTTAGTGCCGGGAGTAGATTGGGAGCTGTTTTTT. Full variable domain (outside the CDR3, taken from reference TRBV7-2 and TRBJ2-2): GAGVSQSPSNKVTEKGKDVELRCDPISGHTALYWYRQSLGQGLEFLIYFQGNSAPDKSGLPSDRFSAERTGGSVSTLTIQRTQQEDSAVYLCASSLVPGVDWELFFGEGSRLTVL.

This clone was detected a few times. The chain links TRBV7-9 to TRBJ2-7, with 8 bases that match TRBD2. The CDR3 has 16 residues. Trimming at V came to 0 bases and at J to 5 bases, leaving 9 bases not matched to a gene. CDR1 and CDR2 from the germline V gene are SEHNR and FQNEAQ (reference sequence). The DNA of the CDR3 is TGTGCCAGCAGCTTAGCGCTCGGGGGGGAAAGGCACGAGCAGTACTTC. Its translation: CASSLALGGERHEQYF.

This clone appeared a single time. This chain connects TRBV6-6 to TRBJ2-7; 10 nucleotides agree with TRBD1. J was trimmed by 2 bases and V by 7 bases; bases with no gene match: 5. The germline gives CDR1 MNHNY, CDR2 SVGAGI (reference sequence). This CDR3 contains 14 residues. CDR3 DNA: TGTGCCAGCACTCGGACAGGGGGACCCTACGAGCAGTACTTC. Amino acids: CASTRTGGPYEQYF.

This clone was found a few times. The chain has TRBV29-1 and TRBJ2-5; D is uncertain. Trimming took 2 bases from V and 2 from J, leaving 9 bases between them. Germline V CDR1 and CDR2: SQVTM, ANQGSEA. The length of the CDR3 is 13 residues. In DNA form, the CDR3 reads TGCAGCGTTGAAATGCGGCAGCAAGAGACCCAGTACTTC. Residues: CSVEMRQQETQYF.

In this sample, this clone turned up a few times. The chain is built from TRBV7-2 and TRBJ1-5; D is perhaps TRBD1 (5 bases). Germline V CDR1 and CDR2: SGHTA, FQGNSA. The CDR3 extends over 15 amino acids. With 2 bases removed from V and 6 bases from J, the gap between germline ends came to 14 bases. CDR3 sequence reads: CASSLQGGLVQPQHF. The CDR3 bases are TGTGCCAGCAGCTTACAGGGAGGCCTGGTTCAGCCCCAGCATTTT.